This entry lists 26 T cell receptor beta chains sequenced from one sample in a study of blood T cells in healthy people across ages. The second PCR ran about 6 to 12 cycles with a sample-barcoded 5' primer and J-beta primers. TCRdb reprocessed the 5' RACE reads via MiXCR and lists one record per CDR3 protein. The sample shows 1.5 million to 2 million distinct CDR3 sequences, just under 50% of them seen only once. Input material: blood. The receptor source for this set is a woman aged 40 to 50 in good health.

CDR3 bases: TGTGCCACCGGGACTCGGTGGAGAACAGATACGCAGTATTTT. It translates to CATGTRWRTDTQYF. This sequence joins TRBV12-3 or TRBV12-4 and TRBJ2-3; weak D call: TRBD2 (6 bases). This CDR3 has 14 residues. The V end lost 10 bases, the J end lost 3 bases, and 17 bases lay between the germline ends.

The V and J genes are TRBV20-1 and TRBJ2-4; TRBD2 agrees at 11 bases. V was clipped by 6 bases and J by 13 bases; unmatched bases: 17. The CDR3 length is 15 residues. Germline V gene sequence: CDR1 DFQATT, CDR2 SNEGSKA (reference sequence). The CDR3 DNA reads as TGCAGTGCCAACACCGGGACTAGCGGCTACAATGAGCAGTACTTC. Translation: CSANTGTSGYNEQYF.

This rearrangement joins TRBV6-1 to TRBJ1-5; a possible D gene is TRBD1 (5 bases). Germline CDR1 reads MNHNS; CDR2 reads SASEGT. The CDR3 loop spans 17 amino acids. Trimming shortened V by 5 bases and J by 4 bases, and 21 bases separated the two germline ends. The CDR3 loop is CASSLKSTGSENQPQHF. The CDR3 DNA follows: TGTGCCAGCAGTCTAAAATCAACAGGTAGTGAGAATCAGCCCCAGCATTTT.

This chain uses TRBV2 with TRBJ2-4; TRBD2 matches at 14 bases. CDR1 and CDR2 (germline): SNHLY, FYNNEI. The V and J ends lost 6 bases and 7 bases, in that order; junction bases with no gene match: 5. CDR3 length: 15 amino acids. The CDR3 DNA is TGTGCCAGCAGGAGACTAGCGGGGGGGGTCAACATTCAGTACTTC. It translates to CASRRLAGGVNIQYF.

The chain combines TRBV7-9 with TRBJ2-7; possible D gene TRBD2, 6 bases. Trimming pared 5 bases from V and 2 bases from J, leaving 16 bases between. This CDR3 spans 15 amino acids. Germline V gene data show CDR1 as SEHNR and CDR2 as FQNEAQ (reference sequence). The DNA of the CDR3 is TGTGCCAGCAGCGCCGGACTACTCTACGCCTACGAGCAGTACTTC. Its protein is CASSAGLLYAYEQYF.

The chain couples TRBV9 to TRBJ2-7, with 14 bases identical to TRBD2. This CDR3 is built from 15 residues. V was pared by 4 bases and J by 7 bases, with 7 bases of the junction left unmatched. Germline lookup yields CDR1 SGDLS and CDR2 YYNGEE. CDR3 coding DNA: TGTGCCAGCAGCCCGGGACTAGCGGGGGCCAATGAGCAGTACTTC. Translation: CASSPGLAGANEQYF.

The chain couples TRBV28 to TRBJ2-7, with a possible D match to TRBD1 (7 bases). CDR1 MDHEN and CDR2 SYDVKM come from the germline V gene. CDR3 length: 17 residues. V gave up 4 bases and J gave up 4 bases, with 23 bases separating them. The CDR3 nucleotides read TGTGCCAGCAGTTCTATTAGGGAGGACAGGTTAAAGTACGAGCAGTACTTC. This sequence encodes CASSSIREDRLKYEQYF.

The V call is TRBV7-2, the J call TRBJ2-1; tentative D call: TRBD2 (6 bases). CDR1 SGHTA and CDR2 FQGNSA come from the germline V gene. The V end lost 1 base, the J end lost 4 bases, and 17 bases lay between the germline ends. CDR3 size: 17 residues. The CDR3 coding sequence is TGTGCCAGCAGCTTAGGGCCGGGGAGCGGGTTTTACAATGAGCAGTTCTTC. Its protein is CASSLGPGSGFYNEQFF.

This clonotype was seen a handful of times. The chain links TRBV20-1 to TRBJ1-6, with D possibly being TRBD1 (5 bases). Per the germline V gene, CDR1 is DFQATT and CDR2 is SNEGSKA (reference sequence). The CDR3 consists of 17 residues. The V end lost 0 bases, the J end lost 3 bases, and 15 bases lay between the germline ends. For the CDR3, the DNA is TGCAGTGCTAGAGATCTTGGACAAGCCTTCTATAATTCACCCCTCCACTTT. The encoded protein is CSARDLGQAFYNSPLHF.

A few counts support this clonotype. This sequence joins TRBV27 and TRBJ2-3; 12 nucleotides align to TRBD2. CDR1 is MNHEY, CDR2 SMNVEV, per germline (reference sequence). The CDR3 extends over 16 amino acids. Trimming removed 4 bases from V and 6 bases from J; junction bases left unmatched: 8. In DNA form, the CDR3 reads TGTGCCAGCAGTTCCTGGACTAGCGGGGAACGGGATACGCAGTATTTT. Translating gives CASSSWTSGERDTQYF.

The rearrangement joins TRBV11-2 to TRBJ2-7; 7 bases match TRBD2. Unmatched junction bases numbered 12, after V lost 7 bases and J lost 3 bases. Per the germline V gene, CDR1 is SGHAT and CDR2 is FQNNGV. CDR3 length: 15 residues. The CDR3 sequence: CASILGAGEHYEQYF. The DNA for the CDR3 is TGTGCCAGCATCCTTGGGGCGGGGGAACACTACGAGCAGTACTTC.

V usage is TRBV4-1 and J usage is TRBJ1-4; 7 bases agree with TRBD1. The CDR3 runs 16 residues. J was trimmed by 4 bases and V by 0 bases; bases with no gene match: 5. In germline, CDR1 is MGHRA, CDR2 YSYEKL. In DNA form, the CDR3 reads TGCGCCAGCAGCCAAGATACGGGACAGCATAATGAAAAACTGTTTTTT. Translating it yields CASSQDTGQHNEKLFF.

A few counts support this clonotype. The chain combines TRBV29-1 with TRBJ1-2, with D unresolved. The length of the CDR3 is 10 residues. The V end lost 4 bases, the J end lost 9 bases, and 9 bases lay between the germline ends. The germline gives CDR1 SQVTM, CDR2 ANQGSEA. The CDR3 sequence is CSVGEGSYTF. DNA of the CDR3: TGCAGCGTTGGGGAGGGCAGCTACACCTTC.

V gene TRBV7-2 combines with J gene TRBJ2-2; 13 bases are shared with TRBD2. The trim removed 5 bases at V and 2 bases at J, leaving 8 bases unmatched. The CDR3 is 18 amino acids. CDR1 SGHTA and CDR2 FQGNSA come from the germline V gene. CDR3 loop: CASSPRRLAGGNTGELFF. For the CDR3, the DNA is TGTGCCAGCAGCCCAAGAAGACTAGCGGGGGGCAACACCGGGGAGCTGTTTTTT.

This clonotype showed up just a few times. The gene calls are TRBV29-1 and TRBJ2-3, with D maybe TRBD2 (7 bases). CDR3 length: 15 amino acids. From germline, CDR1 is SQVTM and CDR2 ANQGSEA. The CDR3 spells CITQGGGASTDTQYF. Written as DNA, the CDR3 is TGCATCACCCAAGGAGGGGGGGCGAGCACAGATACGCAGTATTTT.

The chain links TRBV6-6 to TRBJ1-5, with TRBD1 matching 8 bases. Germline V gene data show CDR1 as MNHNY and CDR2 as SVGAGI (reference sequence). The ends lost 1 base at V and 5 bases at J; junction bases unmatched: 10. CDR3 length: 17 residues. As DNA, the CDR3 is TGTGCCAGCAGTTACTTAAGTCTGGACAGGGAATATCAGCCCCAGCATTTT. Translation: CASSYLSLDREYQPQHF.

V and J are TRBV9 and TRBJ1-2; D remains unclear. CDR3 size: 11 residues. CDR1 is SGDLS, CDR2 YYNGEE, per germline. Trimming removed 3 bases from V and 7 bases from J, with 7 bases in between. CDR3 region: CASSAHGGYTF. The CDR3 nucleotides read TGTGCCAGCAGCGCTCATGGTGGCTACACCTTC.

The chain joins TRBV27 to TRBJ1-1; tentatively, D is TRBD1 (6 bases). Deletions cut 2 bases from V and 3 bases from J, with 25 bases between. The CDR3 runs to 19 residues. Germline V gives CDR1 MNHEY, CDR2 SMNVEV (reference sequence). The DNA for the CDR3 is TGTGCCAGCAGTTTAAGGGTGGTGAGGGGTGCGCCAGGGGACACTGAAGCTTTCTTT. Its protein is CASSLRVVRGAPGDTEAFF.

The chain recombines TRBV10-1 with TRBJ2-7, with D uncertain. The CDR3 runs to 13 residues. Germline CDR1 reads WNHNN; CDR2 reads SYGVQD (reference sequence). V lost 4 bases and J 4 bases, leaving 11 bases between the germline ends. CDR3 amino acids: CASSGQRNYEQYF. CDR3 in DNA: TGCGCCAGCAGTGGACAAAGGAATTACGAGCAGTACTTC.

There are a few counts of this clonotype. The J gene is TRBJ1-2, the V gene TRBV7-2, with 12 nucleotides matching TRBD1. This CDR3 region has 18 residues. CDR1 is SGHTA, CDR2 FQGNSA, per germline. The ends lost 5 bases at V and 4 bases at J; junction bases unmatched: 14. The CDR3 DNA is TGTGCCAGCAGCGTCTCCGGGACAGGGGGCCTGGGCGGCTATGGCTACACCTTC. It translates to CASSVSGTGGLGGYGYTF.

The rearrangement links TRBV28 to TRBJ2-7; D tentatively fits TRBD1 or TRBD2 (5 bases each). Per the germline V gene, CDR1 is MDHEN and CDR2 is SYDVKM. Trimming removed 2 bases from V and 4 bases from J, with 15 bases in between. CDR3 length: 15 residues. The CDR3 loop reads CASSLGSEGPYEQYF. For the CDR3, the DNA is TGTGCCAGCAGTTTAGGGTCAGAGGGGCCTTACGAGCAGTACTTC.

V usage is TRBV18 and J usage is TRBJ1-1; 8 bases match TRBD1. V lost 3 bases to trimming and J lost 7 bases; unmatched junction nucleotides: 7. Germline-derived CDR1 and CDR2 are KGHSH and LQKENI. This CDR3 contains 14 residues. The CDR3 region is CASSPLQGDIEAFF. The CDR3 coding sequence is TGTGCCAGCTCACCCTTACAGGGGGACATTGAAGCTTTCTTT.

This clonotype was counted a few times. This chain links TRBV29-1 with TRBJ2-7; D possibly corresponds to TRBD1 (5 bases). V lost 7 bases and J lost 0, with 10 bases in between. Germline V gene lookup returns CDR1 SQVTM and CDR2 ANQGSEA. The CDR3 spans 12 residues. The chain's CDR3 is CSAQELSYEQYF. The CDR3 DNA is TGCAGCGCACAGGAGCTCTCCTACGAGCAGTACTTC.

V gene TRBV7-2 combines with J gene TRBJ2-1; 15 positions agree with TRBD2. From germline, CDR1 is SGHTA and CDR2 FQGNSA. V lost 5 bases to trimming and J lost 13 bases; unmatched junction nucleotides: 6. The CDR3 runs to 14 residues. The CDR3 DNA follows: TGTGCCAGCAGCGTGGAGGGACTAGCGGGGGGACAGTTCTTC. As protein: CASSVEGLAGGQFF.

This clonotype was detected a few times. CDR3 sequence reads: CSASGAHESGSTTDTQYF. CDR3 bases: TGCAGTGCTAGCGGGGCTCATGAAAGCGGGTCCACGACAGATACGCAGTATTTT. J is TRBJ2-3 and V is TRBV20-1, with D possibly TRBD2 on 6 matching bases. This CDR3 is built from 18 residues. V shed 3 bases and J shed 3 bases, with 25 bases lying between them. CDR1 is DFQATT and CDR2 is SNEGSKA in the germline V gene (reference sequence).

This chain links TRBV4-2 with TRBJ2-1; D gene uncertain. Germline V CDR1 and CDR2: LGHNA, YNFKEQ. Trimming took 0 bases from V and 10 from J, leaving 7 bases between them. This CDR3 is built from 12 residues. In DNA form, the CDR3 reads TGTGCCAGCAGCCAAGATCTGGTAGAGCAGTTCTTC. Its translation: CASSQDLVEQFF.